The rows below give T cell receptor beta chains drawn from one sample of a study of spatial heterogeneity in lung cancer. Using its own MiXCR run on the 5' RACE reads, TCRdb lists one record per CDR3 protein. Among tens of thousands of distinct CDR3 sequences listed, 13% were seen once. The material was PBMCs, obtained at surgery. These receptors were taken from a male donor with early-stage non-small cell lung cancer. Both conserved end residues are part of each CDR3. A D gene is named only where the DNA matches it firmly. Clone size is given for some rows only: seen once, a few or many times, or a class if the clone is expanded.

V gene	clone size	J gene	D gene	CDR3 protein	CDR3 DNA
TRBV7-6	NA	TRBJ2-7	NA	CASSLDRKEQYF	TGTGCCAGCAGCTTAGACAGGAAAGAGCAGTACTTC
TRBV19	few	TRBJ2-3	TRBD2	CASRRTRDGTDTQYF	TGTGCCAGTAGACGGACTAGAGATGGCACAGATACGCAGTATTTT
TRBV6-2/TRBV6-3	NA	TRBJ2-7	NA	CASKIGGYEQYF	TGTGCCAGCAAGATTGGGGGTTACGAGCAGTACTTC
TRBV5-1	NA	TRBJ1-1	NA	CASSSLMGMSTEAFF	TGCGCCAGCAGCTCGCTTATGGGTATGAGCACTGAAGCTTTCTTT
TRBV4-2	many	TRBJ2-2	NA	CASSQPSGGQTGELFF	TGTGCCAGCAGCCAACCGTCCGGGGGTCAGACCGGGGAGCTGTTTTTT
TRBV29-1	many	TRBJ2-5	NA	CSGRRGGQETQYF	TGCAGCGGCCGCAGGGGAGGTCAAGAGACCCAGTACTTC
TRBV24-1	few	TRBJ2-3	NA	CATQGPAGVTDTQYF	TGTGCCACCCAGGGACCGGCAGGAGTCACAGATACGCAGTATTTT
TRBV25-1	many	TRBJ1-1	NA	CASSALLTEAFF	TGTGCCAGCAGTGCTTTATTAACTGAAGCTTTCTTT
TRBV12-3/TRBV12-4	NA	TRBJ1-1	NA	CASSLEGLRRRKRKAFF	TGTGCCAGCAGTTTAGAGGGACTAAGACGGAGAAAAAGGAAAGCTTTCTTT
TRBV2	few	TRBJ1-1	NA	CASISHPGATEAFF	TGTGCCAGCATTTCTCACCCGGGGGCCACTGAAGCTTTCTTT
TRBV21-1	many	TRBJ2-5	NA	CASSAPSGTSAPRETQYF	TGTGCCAGCAGCGCGCCTTCAGGGACTAGCGCCCCTAGGGAGACCCAGTACTTC
TRBV18	NA	TRBJ1-4	TRBD1	CASTRGGATNEKLFF	TGTGCCAGCACGAGAGGGGGCGCAACTAATGAAAAACTGTTTTTT
TRBV27	many	TRBJ1-2	TRBD1	CASRSGTGRNIYGYTF	TGTGCCAGCAGGTCCGGGACAGGGCGTAATATCTATGGCTACACCTTC
TRBV5-1	NA	TRBJ2-5	TRBD1	CASSLGGQLQETQYF	TGCGCCAGCAGCTTGGGGGGACAGCTCCAAGAGACCCAGTACTTC
TRBV29-1	many	TRBJ1-1	TRBD1	CSARQGINTEAFF	TGCAGCGCTCGACAGGGTATAAACACTGAAGCTTTCTTT
TRBV21-1	many	TRBJ1-1	NA	CAGGGRGEVNTEAFF	TGTGCCGGAGGCGGCAGGGGAGAGGTGAACACTGAAGCTTTCTTT
TRBV7-9	few	TRBJ1-2	NA	CASSSYRDGYTF	TGTGCCAGCAGCTCTTACAGGGATGGCTACACCTTC
TRBV3-1	many	TRBJ2-5	NA	CASSQGFGAGETQYF	TGTGCCAGCAGCCAAGGTTTCGGGGCGGGAGAGACCCAGTACTTC
TRBV4-3	NA	TRBJ2-1	NA	CASSQDQSSYNEQFF	TGCGCCAGCAGCCAAGACCAGAGCTCCTACAATGAGCAGTTCTTC
TRBV30	few	TRBJ1-2	NA	CAWSYTGDGYTF	TGTGCCTGGAGTTATACAGGCGATGGCTACACCTTC
TRBV10-3	many	TRBJ1-5	NA	CATRQVNQPQHF	TGTGCCACCCGACAAGTGAATCAGCCCCAGCATTTT
TRBV14	few	TRBJ2-7	NA	CASSQETNRDTYEQYF	TGTGCCAGCAGCCAAGAAACAAACAGGGACACCTACGAGCAGTACTTC
TRBV4-3	NA	TRBJ1-4	NA	CASSHRISGNEKLFF	TGCGCCAGCAGCCACAGGATAAGTGGGAATGAAAAACTGTTTTTT
TRBV20-1	many	TRBJ2-4	NA	CSAWNARQNIQYF	TGCAGTGCGTGGAACGCCAGGCAAAACATTCAGTACTTC
TRBV19	few	TRBJ1-2	NA	CASSQARRYGYTF	TGTGCCAGTAGTCAGGCCCGGAGGTATGGCTACACCTTC
TRBV7-6	many	TRBJ1-1	NA	CASSPQTGGEAFF	TGTGCCAGCAGCCCACAGACCGGGGGTGAAGCTTTCTTT
TRBV4-1	many	TRBJ2-1	NA	CASSHGGFGNEQFF	TGCGCCAGCAGCCACGGGGGATTTGGCAATGAGCAGTTCTTC
TRBV5-6	few	TRBJ2-1	NA	CASSSRGGNYNEQFF	TGTGCCAGCAGCTCGAGAGGAGGTAATTACAATGAGCAGTTCTTC
TRBV5-4	NA	TRBJ1-5	NA	CASSLGGGSSNQPQHF	TGTGCCAGCAGCCTAGGGGGAGGCAGCAGTAATCAGCCCCAGCATTTT
TRBV20-1	few	TRBJ2-3	TRBD2	CSASRMTSGSTDTQYF	TGCAGTGCTAGCCGAATGACTAGCGGGAGCACAGATACGCAGTATTTT
TRBV28	few	TRBJ2-7	NA	CASSYYGPHRHEQYF	TGTGCCAGCAGTTATTACGGGCCCCACAGGCACGAGCAGTACTTC
TRBV18	NA	TRBJ2-1	TRBD2	CASSRATGTSTNEQFF	TGTGCCAGCTCACGGGCGACCGGGACTAGCACCAATGAGCAGTTCTTC
TRBV6-2/TRBV6-3	few	TRBJ2-2	TRBD1	CASSSHRGINTGELFF	TGTGCCAGCAGTTCCCACAGGGGAATCAACACCGGGGAGCTGTTTTTT
TRBV3-1	few	TRBJ1-3	NA	CASSQSGLPGNTIYF	TGTGCCAGCAGCCAGTCAGGGCTCCCTGGAAACACCATATATTTT
TRBV9	few	TRBJ2-1	NA	CASSVPRTATYNEQFF	TGTGCCAGCAGCGTACCCAGGACAGCTACCTACAATGAGCAGTTCTTC
TRBV12-3/TRBV12-4	few	TRBJ2-3	NA	CASSLIGNTQYF	TGTGCCAGCAGTTTAATAGGCAATACGCAGTATTTT
TRBV2	few	TRBJ2-3	TRBD2	CAGGTSGSADTQYF	TGTGCCGGGGGGACTAGCGGGAGCGCAGATACGCAGTATTTT
TRBV7-8	few	TRBJ2-1	TRBD2	CASSQLAGEQFF	TGTGCCAGCAGCCAACTAGCGGGAGAACAGTTCTTC
TRBV6-1	few	TRBJ1-2	NA	CASSALPGGYGYTF	TGTGCCAGCAGTGCCCTCCCCGGAGGCTATGGCTACACCTTC
TRBV6-2/TRBV6-3	many	TRBJ1-5	NA	CASSLRGQGPQHF	TGTGCCAGCAGCCTCCGGGGCCAAGGGCCCCAGCATTTT
TRBV6-2/TRBV6-3	many	TRBJ1-5	NA	CASRRRQPQPQHF	TGTGCCAGCAGACGCCGCCAGCCTCAGCCCCAGCATTTT
TRBV10-1	many	TRBJ2-7	NA	CASSYSEAAGEQYF	TGCGCCAGCAGTTACTCGGAGGCTGCCGGCGAGCAGTACTTC
TRBV9	NA	TRBJ1-1	NA	CASSAGDLNTEAFF	TGTGCCAGCAGCGCGGGGGACTTGAACACTGAAGCTTTCTTT
TRBV27	NA	TRBJ2-3	NA	CASSFGGRGTDTQYF	TGTGCCAGCAGTTTCGGAGGGAGGGGGACAGATACGCAGTATTTT
TRBV20-1	many	TRBJ2-1	NA	CSAPLTHNEQFF	TGCAGTGCTCCTCTGACCCACAATGAGCAGTTCTTC
TRBV2	NA	TRBJ2-7	TRBD1	CASRDDRAYEQYF	TGTGCCAGCAGAGACGACAGGGCCTACGAGCAGTACTTC
TRBV5-1	few	TRBJ2-2	NA	CASSLRRFETGELFF	TGCGCCAGCAGCTTGAGGAGGTTTGAGACCGGGGAGCTGTTTTTT
TRBV19	NA	TRBJ2-7	TRBD1	CASSSTGTAFYEQYF	TGTGCCAGTAGTTCTACCGGGACAGCCTTCTACGAGCAGTACTTC
TRBV5-4	few	TRBJ2-3	TRBD2	CASSRGLAGGTDTQYF	TGTGCCAGCAGCCGCGGACTAGCGGGAGGCACAGATACGCAGTATTTT
TRBV4-3	few	TRBJ2-3	NA	CASSQRGPEDTQYF	TGCGCCAGCAGCCAAAGGGGTCCCGAAGATACGCAGTATTTT
TRBV5-1	NA	TRBJ2-1	TRBD2	CASSLRSGTSGINEQFF	TGCGCCAGCAGCTTGCGTTCAGGGACTAGCGGGATTAATGAGCAGTTCTTC
TRBV20-1	NA	TRBJ2-1	NA	CSAPPRPSSYNEQFF	TGCAGTGCCCCCCCGAGGCCTAGTTCCTACAATGAGCAGTTCTTC
TRBV29-1	few	TRBJ1-1	NA	CSSSLGTEAFF	TGCAGCTCCTCCCTGGGCACTGAAGCTTTCTTT
TRBV4-1	few	TRBJ1-1	NA	CASSPLGHKDAEAFF	TGCGCCAGCAGCCCTTTGGGACATAAAGATGCTGAAGCTTTCTTT
TRBV29-1	few	TRBJ1-2	TRBD1	CSAGGWTGERYGYTF	TGCAGCGCCGGAGGGTGGACAGGGGAGCGCTATGGCTACACCTTC